Below are 2 T cell receptor beta chains sequenced from a single sample in a study of early T cells in non-severe SARS-CoV-2 infection (dated by TCRdb to 2020 to 2023). The library was produced with 5' RACE. The listed sequencing device is NextSeq 500. TCRdb reworked the public reads: Q25 trimming with fastp, MiXCR clone assembly, productive beta chains retained. A single entry per CDR3 protein holds the most common genes and DNA from its merged rows. This sample lists tens of thousands of distinct CDR3 sequences; roughly 6% were detected once. About an eighth of the sample belongs to the ten largest clones. Sequencing used whole blood. The receptor source for this set is an adult who was a healthcare worker with PCR-confirmed SARS-CoV-2 infection or an uninfected control (not recorded which).

This clonotype has a handful of counts. V is TRBV6-2 or TRBV6-3 and J is TRBJ1-1; 12 nucleotides align to TRBD1. V was pared by 4 bases and J by 5 bases, with 8 bases of the junction left unmatched. Germline values: CDR1 MNHEY, CDR2 SVGEGT. The CDR3 has 16 amino acids. CDR3 sequence: CASSSAGTGGGTEAFF. CDR3 DNA: TGTGCCAGCAGTTCAGCCGGGACAGGGGGCGGAACTGAAGCTTTCTTT.

This clonotype has at least ten counts. V is TRBV29-1 and J is TRBJ2-3; perhaps TRBD1 as D (5 bases). Per the germline V gene, CDR1 is SQVTM and CDR2 is ANQGSEA. The CDR3 runs to 15 residues. Trimming left V 1 base short and J 1 base short, with 12 bases between. CDR3 DNA sequence: TGCAGCGTTGAAGGGACATTAGGGGGCACAGATACGCAGTATTTT. Its protein product is CSVEGTLGGTDTQYF.